One T cell receptor beta chain is described in this entry. These data come from a study of blood T cell repertoires in COVID-19. Study background: T cells, B-cell-depleted T cells, or PBMCs supplied cDNA or gDNA.

Study processing details: Quantification of nucleated cells was approximated via reference gene primer amplification. The repertoire was sequenced with immunoSEQ multiplex PCR; TCRdb's copy has only in-frame clones and lacks some. V, J and clone size are taken as reported in that table, and D and trimming were inferred from the DNA itself. The sample lists 150,000 to 180,000 clones, 70% to 90% occurring once. Seattle's enrolled individuals joined amid active infection and were then monitored longitudinally. V trimming: 2 bases; J trimming: 4 bases; junction bases outside the gene matches: 5. This CDR3 has 15 residues. Germline CDR1 is LGHDT and CDR2 is YNNKEL (reference sequence).

This TCR derives from a man aged 55-75 years with COVID-19, enrolled during active disease. Sequencing used peripheral blood. V gene TRBV3-1 (or the pseudogene TRBV3-2) combines with J gene TRBJ1-2, with TRBD1 matching over 9 bases. CDR3 DNA sequence: TGTGCCAGCAGCCAAAGGGACAGGGTGGCCTATGGCTACACCTTC. Residues: CASSQRDRVAYGYTF.